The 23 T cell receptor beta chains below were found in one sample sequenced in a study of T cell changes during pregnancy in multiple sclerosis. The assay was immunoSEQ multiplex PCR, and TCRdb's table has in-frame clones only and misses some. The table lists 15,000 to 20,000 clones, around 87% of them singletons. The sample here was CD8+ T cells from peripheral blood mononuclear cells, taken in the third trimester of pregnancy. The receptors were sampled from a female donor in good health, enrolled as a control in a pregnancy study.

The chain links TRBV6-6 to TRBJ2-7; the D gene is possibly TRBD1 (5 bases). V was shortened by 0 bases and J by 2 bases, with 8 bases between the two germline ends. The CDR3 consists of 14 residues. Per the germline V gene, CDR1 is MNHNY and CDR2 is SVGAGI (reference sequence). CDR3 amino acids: CASSYSRGPYEQYF. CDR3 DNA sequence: TGTGCCAGCAGTTACTCTAGGGGCCCCTACGAGCAGTACTTC.

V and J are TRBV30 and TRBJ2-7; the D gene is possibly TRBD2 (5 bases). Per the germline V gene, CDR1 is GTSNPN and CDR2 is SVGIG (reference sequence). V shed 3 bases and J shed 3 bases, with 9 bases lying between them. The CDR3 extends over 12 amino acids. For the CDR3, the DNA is TGTGCCTGGAGCCCCCGGGGCTACGAGCAGTACTTC. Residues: CAWSPRGYEQYF.

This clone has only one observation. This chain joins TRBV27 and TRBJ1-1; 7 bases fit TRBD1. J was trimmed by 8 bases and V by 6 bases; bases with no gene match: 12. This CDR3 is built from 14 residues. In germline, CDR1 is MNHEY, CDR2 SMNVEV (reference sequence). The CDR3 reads CASRPGTDSAEAFF. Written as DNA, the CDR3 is TGTGCCAGCAGACCTGGGACAGACTCGGCCGAAGCTTTCTTT.

The CDR3 sequence: CASSSQGHGYTF. CDR3 DNA: TGTGCCAGCAGTTCGCAGGGTCATGGCTACACCTTC. The gene calls are TRBV27 and TRBJ1-2; possibly TRBD1 for D (5 bases). The CDR3 contains 12 residues. Looked up from germline, CDR1 is MNHEY and CDR2 is SMNVEV (reference sequence). Between the trimmed V and J ends, which lost 4 bases and 6 bases, there was a span of 9 bases.

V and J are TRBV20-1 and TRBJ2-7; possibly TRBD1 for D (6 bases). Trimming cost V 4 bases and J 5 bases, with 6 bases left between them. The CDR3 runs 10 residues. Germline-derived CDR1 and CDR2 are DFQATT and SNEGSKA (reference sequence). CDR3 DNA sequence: TGCAGTGCTAACAGGGACGAGCAGTACTTC. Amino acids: CSANRDEQYF.

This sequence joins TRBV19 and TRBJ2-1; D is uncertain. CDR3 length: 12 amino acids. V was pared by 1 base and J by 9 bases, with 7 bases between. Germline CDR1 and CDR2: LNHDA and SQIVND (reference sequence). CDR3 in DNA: TGTGCCAGTAGTATAGGGTGGCTTGAGCAGTTCTTC. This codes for CASSIGWLEQFF.

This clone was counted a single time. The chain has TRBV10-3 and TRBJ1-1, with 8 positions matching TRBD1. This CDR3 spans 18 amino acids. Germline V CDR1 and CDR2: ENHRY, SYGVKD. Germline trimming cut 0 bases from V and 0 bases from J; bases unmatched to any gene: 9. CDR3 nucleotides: TGTGCCATCAGTGAGTCGAGAGCGGGACAGGCCCTGAACACTGAAGCTTTCTTT. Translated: CAISESRAGQALNTEAFF.

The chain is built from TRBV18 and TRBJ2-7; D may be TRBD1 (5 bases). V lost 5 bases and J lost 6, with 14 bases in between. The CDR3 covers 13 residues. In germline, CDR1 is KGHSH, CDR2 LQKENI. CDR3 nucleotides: TGTGCCAGCTCATCCTATTTTGACAGCGAGCAGTACTTC. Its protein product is CASSSYFDSEQYF. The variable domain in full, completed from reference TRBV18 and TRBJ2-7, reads NAGVMQNPRHLVRRRGQEARLRCSPMKGHSHVYWYRQLPEEGLKFMVYLQKENIIDESGMPKERFSAEFPKEGPSILRIQQVVRGDSAAYFCASSSYFDSEQYFGPGTRLTVT.

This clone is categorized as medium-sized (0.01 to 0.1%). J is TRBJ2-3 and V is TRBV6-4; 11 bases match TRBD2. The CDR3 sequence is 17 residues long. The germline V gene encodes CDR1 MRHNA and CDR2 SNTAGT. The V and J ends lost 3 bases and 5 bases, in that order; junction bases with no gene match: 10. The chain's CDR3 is CASSENIAGGPEDTQYF. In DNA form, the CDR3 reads TGTGCCAGCAGTGAGAATATAGCGGGAGGGCCGGAAGATACGCAGTATTTT.

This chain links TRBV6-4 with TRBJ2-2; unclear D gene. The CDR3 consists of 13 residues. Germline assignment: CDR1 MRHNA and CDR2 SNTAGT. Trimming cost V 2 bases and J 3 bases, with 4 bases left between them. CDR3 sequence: CASSDSDTGELFF. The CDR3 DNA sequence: TGTGCCAGCAGTGACAGCGACACCGGGGAGCTGTTTTTT.

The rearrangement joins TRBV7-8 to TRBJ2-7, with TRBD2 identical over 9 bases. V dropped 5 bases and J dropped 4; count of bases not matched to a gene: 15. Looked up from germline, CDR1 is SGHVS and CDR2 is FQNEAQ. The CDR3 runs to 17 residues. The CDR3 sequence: CASSGTSYLAGPYEQYF. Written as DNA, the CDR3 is TGTGCCAGCAGCGGAACCTCTTACCTAGCGGGACCTTACGAGCAGTACTTC. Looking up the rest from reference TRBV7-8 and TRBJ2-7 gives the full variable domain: GAGVSQSPRYKVAKRGQDVALRCDPISGHVSLFWYQQALGQGPEFLTYFQNEAQLDKSGLPSDRFFAERPEGSVSTLKIQRTQQEDSAVYLCASSGTSYLAGPYEQYFGPGTRLTVT.

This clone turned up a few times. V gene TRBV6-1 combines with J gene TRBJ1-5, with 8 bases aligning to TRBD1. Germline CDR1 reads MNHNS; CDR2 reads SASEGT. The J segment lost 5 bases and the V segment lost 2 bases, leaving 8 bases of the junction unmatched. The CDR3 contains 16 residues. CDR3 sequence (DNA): TGTGCCAGCAGTGAACGGGCAGGGACAGGTTATCAGCCCCAGCATTTT. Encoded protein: CASSERAGTGYQPQHF.

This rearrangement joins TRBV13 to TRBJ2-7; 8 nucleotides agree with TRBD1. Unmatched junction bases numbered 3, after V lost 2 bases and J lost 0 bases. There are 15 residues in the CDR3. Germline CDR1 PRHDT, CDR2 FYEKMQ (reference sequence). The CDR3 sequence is CASSLSGTGSYEQYF. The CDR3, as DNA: TGTGCCAGCAGCTTATCCGGGACAGGCTCCTACGAGCAGTACTTC.

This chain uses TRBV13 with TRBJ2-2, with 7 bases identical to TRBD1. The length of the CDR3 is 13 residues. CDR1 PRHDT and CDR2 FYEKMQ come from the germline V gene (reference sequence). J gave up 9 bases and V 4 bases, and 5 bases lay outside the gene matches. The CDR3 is CASSSRQGWELFF. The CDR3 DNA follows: TGTGCCAGCAGCTCTAGACAGGGTTGGGAGCTGTTTTTT.

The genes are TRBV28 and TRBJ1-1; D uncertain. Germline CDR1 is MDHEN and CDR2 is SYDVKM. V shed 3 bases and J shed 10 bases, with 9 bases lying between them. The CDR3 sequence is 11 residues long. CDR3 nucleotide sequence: TGTGCCAGCAGTTTCCAGGAGGCAGCTTTCTTT. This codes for CASSFQEAAFF.

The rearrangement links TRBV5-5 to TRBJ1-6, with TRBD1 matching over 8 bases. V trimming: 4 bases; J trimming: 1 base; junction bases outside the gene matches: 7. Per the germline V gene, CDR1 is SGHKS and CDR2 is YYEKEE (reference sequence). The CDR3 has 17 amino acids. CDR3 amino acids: CASSRAGGGSYNSPLHF. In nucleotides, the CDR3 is TGTGCCAGCAGCAGAGCAGGGGGCGGATCCTATAATTCACCCCTCCACTTT.

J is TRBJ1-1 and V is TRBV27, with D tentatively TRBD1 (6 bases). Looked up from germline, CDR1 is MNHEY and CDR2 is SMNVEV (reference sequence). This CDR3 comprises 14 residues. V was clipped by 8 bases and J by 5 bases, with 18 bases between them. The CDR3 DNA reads TGTGCCAGCTCAACCCGGGGGGGGCAAACTGAAGCTTTCTTT. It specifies CASSTRGGQTEAFF.

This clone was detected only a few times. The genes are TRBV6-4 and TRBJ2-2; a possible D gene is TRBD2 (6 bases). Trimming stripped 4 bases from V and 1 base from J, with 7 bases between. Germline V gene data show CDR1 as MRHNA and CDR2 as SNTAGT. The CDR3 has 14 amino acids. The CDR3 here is CASSGAGNTGELFF. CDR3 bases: TGTGCCAGCAGTGGAGCGGGGAACACCGGGGAGCTGTTTTTT.

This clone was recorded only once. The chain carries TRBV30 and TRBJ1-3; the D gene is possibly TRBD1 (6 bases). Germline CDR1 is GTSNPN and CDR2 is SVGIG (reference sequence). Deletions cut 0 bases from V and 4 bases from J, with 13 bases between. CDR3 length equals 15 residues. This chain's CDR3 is CAWSVGRGRGNTIYF. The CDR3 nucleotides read TGTGCCTGGAGTGTTGGCAGGGGACGGGGAAACACCATATATTTT.

The CDR3 sequence: CASSQEGSGSSGDTQYF. As DNA, the CDR3 is TGCGCCAGCAGCCAAGAGGGGAGCGGGAGCTCGGGAGATACGCAGTATTTT. The rearrangement joins TRBV4-3 to TRBJ2-3; 8 bases match TRBD2. CDR1 is LGHNA and CDR2 is YSLEER in the germline V gene. Trimming cost V 0 bases and J 5 bases; bases outside gene matches: 10. This CDR3 region has 17 residues.

The CDR3 here is CASSLRGGWDIQYF. CDR3 sequence (DNA): TGTGCCAGCAGCCTACGGGGGGGCTGGGACATTCAGTACTTC. The V gene is TRBV13, the J gene TRBJ2-4; TRBD2 agrees at 8 bases. The CDR3 totals 14 residues. V lost 5 bases to trimming and J lost 8 bases; unmatched junction nucleotides: 8. The germline V gene has CDR1 PRHDT and CDR2 FYEKMQ (reference sequence).

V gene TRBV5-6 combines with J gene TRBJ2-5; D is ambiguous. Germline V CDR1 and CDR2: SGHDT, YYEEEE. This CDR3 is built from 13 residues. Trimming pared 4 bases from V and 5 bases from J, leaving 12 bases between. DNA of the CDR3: TGTGCCAGCAGCCCTCTTTCCGAGGAGACCCAGTACTTC. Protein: CASSPLSEETQYF.

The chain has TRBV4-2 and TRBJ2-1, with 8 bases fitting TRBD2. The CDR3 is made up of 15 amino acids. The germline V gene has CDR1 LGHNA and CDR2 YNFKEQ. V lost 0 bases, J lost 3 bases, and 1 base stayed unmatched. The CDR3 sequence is CASSQDRGGYNEQFF. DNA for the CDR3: TGTGCCAGCAGCCAAGATCGGGGGGGCTACAATGAGCAGTTCTTC.